This T cell receptor beta chain was identified in a study of CD8 T cells in ankylosing spondylitis. Findings and limits, study-wide: The authors reported significant enrichment of disease-linked clones in matched ankylosing spondylitis synovial fluid. Disease-linked clones proved CD8+ and comparatively uncommon in peripheral blood. Earlier studies detected some motif variants in reactive arthritis synovial fluid and blood.

TCR beta libraries were made by quantitative 5'-RACE with molecular barcodes. TCRdb reanalysed the 5' RACE reads using MiXCR and keeps one entry per CDR3 protein. The profile shows approximately 150,000 distinct CDR3 sequences, under 45% of them singletons. The CDR3 is 14 amino acids. The V gene's germline CDR1 is ENHRY and CDR2 SYGVKD. V was trimmed by 8 bases and J by 1 base, leaving 13 bases between them. This clonotype has more than one count but fewer than ten. The antigen remains undetermined. This sequence originates from a male donor with ankylosing spondylitis. Specimen: synovial fluid, either unsorted or a sorted T cell fraction (not recorded which). The V and J genes are TRBV10-3 and TRBJ2-3; D gene uncertain. CDR3 loop: CAISPRDGTDTQYF. CDR3 DNA sequence: TGTGCCATCTCCCCAAGGGATGGCACAGATACGCAGTATTTT.